The 10 T cell receptor beta chains below were found in one sample sequenced in a study of control samples from healthy donors and cancer patients (TCRdb year 2020). Libraries were built with the immunoSEQ multiplex PCR assay. TCRdb's version of the immuneACCESS table is confined to in-frame rearrangements and falls short of the full clone set. An unresolved V gene accounts for under half of the shortfall where checked; the remainder is of unknown origin. Within this sample are about 77,000 clones, with around 94% of them counted one time only. The top ten clones comprise 5.8% of the sample. Specimen: blood. These receptors came from a woman aged 60-75 years in good health.

The V gene is TRBV28, the J gene TRBJ1-1; tentatively, D is TRBD1 (5 bases). This CDR3 is built from 15 residues. V shed 5 bases and J shed 0 bases, with 13 bases lying between them. Germline CDR1 is MDHEN and CDR2 is SYDVKM. CDR3 sequence: CASSPPGRVNTEAFF. Written as DNA, the CDR3 is TGTGCCAGCAGTCCGCCCGGCAGGGTGAACACTGAAGCTTTCTTT.

The rearrangement links TRBV6-5 to TRBJ1-6; 8 nucleotides line up with TRBD1. The CDR3 is 14 residues long. V trimming: 6 bases; J trimming: 8 bases; junction bases outside the gene matches: 6. Germline V gene sequence: CDR1 MNHEY, CDR2 SVGAGI. The CDR3 loop reads CASSQDRGYSPLHF. Written as DNA, the CDR3 is TGTGCCAGCAGCCAAGACAGGGGATATTCACCCCTCCACTTT.

The count of this clone is one. The genes are TRBV28 and TRBJ1-2, with D unclear. The germline CDR1 and CDR2 sequences are MDHEN and SYDVKM. Trimming stripped 3 bases from V and 4 bases from J, with 9 bases between. The CDR3 runs 13 residues. The CDR3 sequence is CASSLSQIYGYTF. CDR3 nucleotides: TGTGCCAGCAGTTTGAGTCAGATCTATGGCTACACCTTC.

The chain joins TRBV19 to TRBJ1-5, with TRBD1 identical over 8 bases. With 10 bases clipped from V and 7 bases from J, the junction kept 12 bases outside the gene matches. Germline V CDR1 and CDR2: LNHDA, SQIVND (reference sequence). This CDR3 is 14 amino acids long. DNA for the CDR3: TGTGCCACCGGGCTCCAGGGGGCGGAACAGCCCCAGCATTTT. Protein: CATGLQGAEQPQHF.

The chain combines TRBV24-1 with TRBJ2-3; the match to TRBD1 covers 7 bases. This CDR3 is 14 amino acids long. Looked up from germline, CDR1 is KGHDR and CDR2 is SFDVKD. With 6 bases clipped from V and 1 base from J, the junction kept 3 bases outside the gene matches. The CDR3 loop reads CATSLGQGTDTQYF. The CDR3 coding sequence is TGTGCCACCAGTTTAGGACAGGGCACAGATACGCAGTATTTT.

The chain employs TRBV11-2 and TRBJ2-3; D unresolved. V lost 2 bases and J 0 bases, leaving 15 bases between the germline ends. This CDR3 contains 17 residues. Germline CDR1 and CDR2: SGHAT and FQNNGV. Written as DNA, the CDR3 is TGTGCCAGCAGCTTAAATTTTCCGGGTCTTAGCACAGATACGCAGTATTTT. Protein sequence: CASSLNFPGLSTDTQYF. The full variable domain, completed using reference TRBV11-2 and TRBJ2-3, is EAGVAQSPRYKIIEKRQSVAFWCNPISGHATLYWYQQILGQGPKLLIQFQNNGVVDDSQLPKDRFSAERLKGVDSTLKIQPAKLEDSAVYLCASSLNFPGLSTDTQYFGPGTRLTVL.

The chain carries TRBV5-1 and TRBJ2-1; D gene ambiguous. Germline values: CDR1 SGHRS, CDR2 YFSETQ. CDR3 length equals 15 residues. The germline V and J ends were trimmed by 0 bases and 8 bases, with 15 bases remaining between them. The CDR3 DNA sequence: TGCGCCAGCAGCTTGGGTCTTACTGCTAATCATGAGCAGTTCTTC. Translating it yields CASSLGLTANHEQFF. The full variable domain, rest sourced from reference TRBV5-1 and TRBJ2-1, is KAGVTQTPRYLIKTRGQQVTLSCSPISGHRSVSWYQQTPGQGLQFLFEYFSETQRNKGNFPGRFSGRQFSNSRSEMNVSTLELGDSALYLCASSLGLTANHEQFFGPGTRLTVL.

J is TRBJ1-1 and V is TRBV29-1; 10 bases match TRBD1. CDR1 SQVTM and CDR2 ANQGSEA come from the germline V gene. The CDR3 totals 16 residues. V lost 6 bases, J lost 0 bases, and 10 bases stayed unmatched. The CDR3 protein is CSVLDRGHFLNTEAFF. The CDR3 region has the DNA TGCAGCGTCCTCGACAGGGGGCATTTTTTGAACACTGAAGCTTTCTTT.

This chain links TRBV6-6 with TRBJ1-5; D is ambiguous. V was shortened by 6 bases and J by 0 bases, with 12 bases between the two germline ends. The germline V gene has CDR1 MNHNY and CDR2 SVGAGI (reference sequence). The length of the CDR3 is 15 residues. The CDR3 coding sequence is TGTGCCAGCAGACCGACGGCTTATAGCAATCAGCCCCAGCATTTT. It is translated as CASRPTAYSNQPQHF.

The rearrangement joins TRBV6-5 to TRBJ1-5; possibly TRBD1 for D (5 bases). Germline-derived CDR1 and CDR2 are MNHEY and SVGAGI. The CDR3 runs to 16 residues. Trimming removed 4 bases from V and 0 bases from J, with 13 bases in between. The CDR3 DNA reads as TGTGCCAGCAGTTCCCGACAGAAATATAGCAATCAGCCCCAGCATTTT. Residues: CASSSRQKYSNQPQHF.